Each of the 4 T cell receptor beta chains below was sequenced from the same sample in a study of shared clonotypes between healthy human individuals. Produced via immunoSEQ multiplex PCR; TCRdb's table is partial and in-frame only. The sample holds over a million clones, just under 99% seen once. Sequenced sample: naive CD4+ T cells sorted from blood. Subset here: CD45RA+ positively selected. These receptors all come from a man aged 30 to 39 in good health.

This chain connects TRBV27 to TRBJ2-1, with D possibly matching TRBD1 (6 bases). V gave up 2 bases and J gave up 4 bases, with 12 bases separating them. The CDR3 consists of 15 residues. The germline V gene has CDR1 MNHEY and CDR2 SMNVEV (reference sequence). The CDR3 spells CASSLALRGYNEQFF. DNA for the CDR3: TGTGCCAGCAGTTTAGCTTTGAGGGGGTACAATGAGCAGTTCTTC.

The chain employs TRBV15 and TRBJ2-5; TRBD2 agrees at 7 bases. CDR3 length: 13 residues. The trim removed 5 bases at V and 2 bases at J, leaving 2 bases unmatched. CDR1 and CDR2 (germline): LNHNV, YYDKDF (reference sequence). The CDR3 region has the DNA TGTGCCACCAGCGCGCGGGGGCAAGAGACCCAGTACTTC. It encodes CATSARGQETQYF.

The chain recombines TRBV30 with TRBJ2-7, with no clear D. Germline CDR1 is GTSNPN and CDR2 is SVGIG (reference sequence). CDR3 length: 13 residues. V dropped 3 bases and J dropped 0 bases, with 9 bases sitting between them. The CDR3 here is CAWSAASSYEQYF. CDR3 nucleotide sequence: TGTGCCTGGAGCGCGGCATCCTCCTACGAGCAGTACTTC.

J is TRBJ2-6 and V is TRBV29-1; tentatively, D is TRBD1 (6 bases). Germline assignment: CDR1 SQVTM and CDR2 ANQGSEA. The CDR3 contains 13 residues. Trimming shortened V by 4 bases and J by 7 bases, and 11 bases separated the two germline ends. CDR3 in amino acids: CSVAVRGANVLTF. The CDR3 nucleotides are TGCAGCGTTGCGGTCAGGGGAGCCAACGTCCTGACTTTC.